This T cell receptor (beta chain) was observed in a study of blood T cell repertoires in COVID-19 (dated by TCRdb to the early 2020s). Concerning the study at large: The collaborator samples originated in the United States, Italy and Spain and spanned the acute and convalescent phases of COVID-19. The material from the prospective study consisted of cDNA or gDNA derived from T cells, B-cell-depleted T cells, or PBMCs. Where available, HLA class I and class II types were obtained from metadata supplied by the sample provider rather than from assay-based typing. The samples were drawn from two sources: the first 160 participants of the ongoing ImmuneRACE study, and 1,254 subjects contributed by 6 global collaborators. A freely available public database, intended as a resource for researchers studying the immune response to SARS-CoV-2, is where the repertoires were released. Sample metadata almost always included a de-identified subject ID, COVID-19 status, age in years and sex. Deeply sampled blood TCRbeta repertoires from subjects exposed to, actively infected with, or recovered from COVID-19 were included in the dataset. The paper's findings and limits, for the study overall: The amount of clinical and demographic metadata varied by source and participant and was provided uncurated.

TCRbeta CDR3 regions were amplified from genomic DNA by means of the immunoSEQ Assay, a bias-controlled multiplex PCR. Per the authors' processing: The number of nucleated cells in each sample was estimated by amplification of reference gene primers within the assay. To quantify the absolute abundance of each unique TCRbeta CDR3 rearrangement, sequence reads were collapsed and filtered. For each sample, productive Simpson clonality was calculated by taking the square root of Simpson's diversity index across productive rearrangements. This immuneACCESS table, as held by TCRdb, lists in-frame sequences with V and J called but not all clones. Of the missing ones, under half trace to an unresolved V gene in checked studies; the others have no known cause. The V and J calls and clone size are taken from that table; D and trimming were inferred from the DNA. In this sample the table shows 100,000 to 150,000 clones, 60% to 75% of which occur a single time. 1.5% to 2% of the sample lies in the top ten.

Each collaborating institution followed its own protocols to collect whole blood in K2EDTA tubes. Collaborator samples were shipped for TCRbeta analysis as frozen whole blood, isolated PBMCs, or DNA extracted from either sample type. V was cut back by 6 bases and J by 4 bases, leaving a gap of 16 bases between them. CDR1 and CDR2 were assigned from the germline V gene as MNHEY and SVGAGI. From its cysteine to its phenylalanine, the CDR3 spans 14 amino acids. Only the CDR3 DNA stays, 42 bases, in frame from base 1. Points on this clone: The clone's antigen remains unknown. Qualities for individual bases were not recorded, and no much larger clone is one base off.

Sequencing was performed on peripheral blood. The rearrangement joined TRBV6-5 to TRBJ2-7; a tentative D call is TRBD1 (6 bases match). The receptor's source is a woman between 65 and 79 years old with acute or convalescent COVID-19. The DNA is TGTGCCAGCAGAAAGGGGGACATAACGTACGAGCAGTACTTC. Its protein is CASRKGDITYEQYF.